The rows below give T cell receptor beta chains drawn from one sample of a study of cytomegalovirus exposure and HLA in healthy donors. Measured with immunoSEQ multiplex PCR; TCRdb has only the in-frame clones, and not every one. Of under 130,000 clones in the sample, over 60% were seen once. Sequences were obtained from PBMCs. Receptor source: a female donor in good health and CMV-seropositive. The CDR3 runs from the conserved cysteine through the conserved F or W. D genes are given only for firm matches. The size field is filled for only some rows; it gives once, few, many or a size class.

D gene	clone size	V gene	J gene	CDR3 length	CDR3 protein	CDR3 DNA
.	.	TRBV9	TRBJ2-1	16	CASSAQTLGGSNEQFF	TGTGCCAGCAGCGCCCAGACCTTAGGCGGGTCCAATGAGCAGTTCTTC
.	.	TRBV4-2	TRBJ2-1	14	CASSQDNSNNEQFF	TGTGCCAGCAGCCAAGATAACTCGAACAATGAGCAGTTCTTC
TRBD1	once	TRBV27	TRBJ2-1	14	CASSQDRGGHEQFF	TGTGCCAGCAGCCAGGACAGGGGCGGTCATGAGCAGTTCTTC
TRBD1	.	TRBV19	TRBJ2-7	14	CASRTIGGAGEQYF	TGTGCCAGTAGGACCATAGGGGGCGCGGGCGAGCAGTACTTC
.	few	TRBV9	TRBJ1-1	13	CASSVEGRREAFF	TGTGCCAGCAGCGTGGAGGGACGAAGGGAAGCTTTCTTT
TRBD1	.	TRBV27	TRBJ1-5	16	CASSPLGQALNQPQHF	TGTGCCAGCAGTCCCCTGGGACAGGCATTAAATCAGCCCCAGCATTTT
.	.	TRBV11-1	TRBJ2-3	15	CASNPDASTSDTQYF	TGTGCCAGCAACCCCGACGCCTCGACATCAGATACGCAGTATTTT
TRBD1	.	TRBV6-5	TRBJ2-2	14	CASSPDRGAGELFF	TGTGCCAGCAGTCCGGACAGGGGTGCCGGGGAGCTGTTTTTT
.	.	TRBV10-3	TRBJ2-2	19	CAISEDRKFGSANTGELFF	TGTGCCATCAGTGAGGACAGGAAATTTGGTTCGGCGAACACCGGGGAGCTGTTTTTT
.	.	TRBV6-6	TRBJ1-2	13	CASSYLREGGYTF	TGTGCCAGCAGTTACCTCCGTGAGGGTGGCTACACCTTC
.	.	TRBV7-3	TRBJ1-1	14	CASSLTTGITEAFF	TGTGCCAGCAGCTTAACGACAGGTATCACTGAAGCTTTCTTT
TRBD1	.	TRBV28	TRBJ1-6	14	CASSSRGRDSPLHF	TGTGCCAGCAGTTCCAGGGGGCGCGATTCACCCCTCCACTTT
TRBD2	once	TRBV7-9	TRBJ2-1	19	CASSLEYSLWGLAVYEQFF	TGTGCCAGCAGCTTAGAGTACTCTCTCTGGGGACTAGCCGTATATGAGCAGTTCTTC
.	.	TRBV10-2	TRBJ2-3	14	CASSQSRRTDTQYF	TGCGCCAGCAGTCAAAGCAGGAGGACAGATACGCAGTATTTT
TRBD2	.	TRBV6-4	TRBJ2-1	15	CASSDEGLVTSEQFF	TGTGCCAGCAGTGACGAGGGACTAGTTACAAGTGAGCAGTTCTTC
.	once	TRBV7-9	TRBJ1-5	14	CASSSGGVGQPQHF	TGTGCCAGCAGCTCGGGAGGGGTCGGCCAGCCCCAGCATTTT
TRBD2	.	TRBV7-2	TRBJ2-7	16	CASSLHGTSGVYEQYF	TGTGCCAGCAGCCTCCACGGGACTAGCGGGGTCTACGAGCAGTACTTC
.	few	TRBV15	TRBJ1-1	16	CATSRAPGQTFTEAFF	TGTGCCACCAGCAGAGCTCCGGGACAAACGTTCACTGAAGCTTTCTTT
.	.	TRBV18	TRBJ1-3	16	CASSPPEGPRGNTIYF	TGTGCCAGCTCACCACCGGAGGGCCCCCGTGGAAACACCATATATTTT
.	.	TRBV28	TRBJ2-1	15	CASSSRQSSYNEQFF	TGTGCCAGCAGTTCCCGACAGAGCTCCTACAATGAGCAGTTCTTC
.	.	TRBV19	TRBJ2-7	13	CASSIRPGSEQYF	TGTGCCAGTAGTATTCGGCCCGGGTCCGAGCAGTACTTC
.	.	TRBV15	TRBJ1-5	15	CATSRDVGGNQPQHF	TGTGCCACCAGCAGAGATGTCGGGGGAAACCAGCCCCAGCATTTT
TRBD1	.	TRBV2	TRBJ2-5	15	CASSEEQGVVETQYF	TGTGCCAGCAGTGAAGAACAGGGGGTTGTTGAGACCCAGTACTTC
.	.	TRBV19	TRBJ1-4	12	CASKQGGEKLFF	TGTGCCAGTAAACAGGGTGGAGAAAAACTGTTTTTT
.	.	TRBV6-1	TRBJ1-1	15	CASTSGWASNTEAFF	TGTGCCAGCACCAGTGGGTGGGCTTCGAACACTGAAGCTTTCTTT
.	.	TRBV5-1	TRBJ2-5	15	CASSLEFMPRGTQYF	TGCGCCAGCAGCTTGGAATTTATGCCCCGGGGGACCCAGTACTTC
TRBD1	.	TRBV5-6	TRBJ2-1	15	CASSRTGIGDNEQFF	TGTGCCAGCAGTCGGACAGGGATAGGGGACAATGAGCAGTTCTTC
.	once	TRBV18	TRBJ2-1	14	CASSPRQAVNEQFF	TGTGCCAGCTCACCAAGACAGGCAGTCAATGAGCAGTTCTTC
TRBD1	.	TRBV19	TRBJ2-7	13	CASRPDRGAEQYF	TGTGCCAGTAGACCAGACAGGGGGGCCGAGCAGTACTTC
.	few	TRBV28	TRBJ2-5	13	CASGSVAMETQYF	TGTGCCAGCGGAAGCGTAGCGATGGAGACCCAGTACTTC
.	.	TRBV6-4	TRBJ2-2	14	CASSEAGATGELFF	TGTGCCAGCAGTGAGGCAGGGGCCACCGGGGAGCTGTTTTTT